This TCR beta chain was recorded in a study of cytomegalovirus exposure and HLA in healthy donors. For the study at large: The roughly 130 validation repertoires used the same platform as the roughly 670 first-cohort repertoires, a later analysis reported.

Repertoires were generated with immunoSEQ multiplex PCR, while TCRdb's copy carries only in-frame clones and drops some. In the table there are 150,000 to 180,000 clones, approximately 86% of which are singletons. For this clone: What it binds is not known.

The germline V gene has CDR1 MNHNY and CDR2 SVGAGI (reference sequence). V was trimmed by 5 bases and J by 3 bases, leaving 5 bases between them. The CDR3 consists of 11 residues. Study results and caveats: Listed as cytomegalovirus-associated were more than 150 TCR beta chains. The tendency of first-cohort TCR clusters to co-occur in the 90 to 150 validation repertoires emerged from a later analysis.

This receptor was identified in a man younger than 35 in good health and CMV-seropositive. The chain links TRBV6-6 to TRBJ2-7; perhaps TRBD2 as D (5 bases). Sequencing was performed on PBMCs. The CDR3 spells CASSAGYEQYF. CDR3 DNA: TGTGCCAGCAGTGCGGGCTACGAGCAGTACTTC.